The entry that follows covers one TCR beta chain sequence. Its target is unknown. This table comes from immunoSEQ multiplex PCR, and its TCRdb copy is limited to in-frame clones, with some not included. The table has about 140,000 clones, about 86% seen once; the top ten hold 7.5% to 10%. A 120-subject validation cohort, separate from the 666-subject first cohort, supplied the donors. This entry comes from a study of cytomegalovirus exposure and HLA in healthy donors. Study-level points and caveats: Testing in vitro showed three CMV-associated chains specific for CMV antigens.

Germline V gene lookup returns CDR1 LGHNA and CDR2 YSLEER. Trimming left V 1 base short and J 6 bases short, with 19 bases between. The CDR3 totals 18 residues. The specimen sequenced was PBMCs. This TCR derives from a woman under 30 in good health and CMV-seropositive. V is TRBV4-3 and J is TRBJ1-6, with a tentative D call TRBD1 (5 bases). CDR3 DNA: TGCGCCAGCAGCCAAGGACAGAGCGCGAATATCCCTAATTCACCCCTCCACTTT. This sequence encodes CASSQGQSANIPNSPLHF.